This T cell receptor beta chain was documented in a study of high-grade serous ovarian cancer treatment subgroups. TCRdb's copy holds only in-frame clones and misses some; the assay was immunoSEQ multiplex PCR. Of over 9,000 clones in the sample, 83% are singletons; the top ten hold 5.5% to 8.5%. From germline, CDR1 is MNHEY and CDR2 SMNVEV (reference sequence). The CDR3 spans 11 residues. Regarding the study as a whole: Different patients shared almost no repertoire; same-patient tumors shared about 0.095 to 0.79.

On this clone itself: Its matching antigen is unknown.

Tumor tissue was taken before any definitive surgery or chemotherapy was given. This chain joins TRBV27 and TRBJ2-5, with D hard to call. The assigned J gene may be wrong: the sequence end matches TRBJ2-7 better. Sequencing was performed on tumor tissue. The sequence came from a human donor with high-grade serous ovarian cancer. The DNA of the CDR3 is TGTGCCAGCAGCTCAGGTTACGAGCAGTACTTC. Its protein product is CASSSGYEQYF.